These T cell receptor beta chains were read from a single sample in a study of identical twins. From the 5' RACE reads, TCRdb called clonotypes with MiXCR, one entry per CDR3 protein. Found here are 250,000 to 350,000 distinct CDR3 sequences, less than 9.5% of them singletons; the top ten hold roughly 6.8%. In addition, the sample was reused for a study of yellow fever vaccine responses in identical twins.

Sample: CD8+ T cells sorted from blood. All receptors derive from a young woman in good health. CDR3s include the opening cysteine and the closing phenylalanine or tryptophan. The order of the fields is CDR3 protein, CDR3 DNA, clone size, V gene, D gene, J gene. A D gene is named only where the DNA matches it firmly. Some rows mark clone size as missing; the rest say once, few, many or name a class of expanded clone.

CDR3aa: CASNHGDRGTEAFF
CDR3nt: TGTGCCAGCAACCACGGGGACAGGGGCACTGAAGCTTTCTTT
abundance: many
v_gene: TRBV7-9
d_gene: TRBD1
j_gene: TRBJ1-1

CDR3aa: CASSQIAGVGEQYF
CDR3nt: TGTGCCAGCAGCCAAATAGCGGGAGTCGGCGAGCAGTACTTC
abundance: few
v_gene: TRBV14
d_gene: TRBD2
j_gene: TRBJ2-7

CDR3aa: CASSPTSGVPYNEQFF
CDR3nt: TGTGCCAGCAGCCCAACGAGCGGGGTTCCCTACAATGAGCAGTTCTTC
abundance: few
v_gene: TRBV3-1
d_gene: TRBD2
j_gene: TRBJ2-1

CDR3aa: CASSSGTDGLAGTGELFF
CDR3nt: TGTGCCAGCAGTTCCGGGACAGACGGACTAGCGGGCACCGGGGAGCTGTTTTTT
abundance: many
v_gene: TRBV28
d_gene: TRBD2
j_gene: TRBJ2-2

CDR3aa: CASSLIRDSSYEQYF
CDR3nt: TGTGCCAGCAGCTTAATCAGGGACAGCTCCTACGAGCAGTACTTC
abundance: many
v_gene: TRBV7-8
d_gene: TRBD1
j_gene: TRBJ2-7

CDR3aa: CASSYPDPYEQYF
CDR3nt: TGTGCCAGCAGTTACCCCGACCCCTACGAGCAGTACTTC
abundance: many
v_gene: TRBV6-6
d_gene: -
j_gene: TRBJ2-7

CDR3aa: CASSARGVLTF
CDR3nt: TGTGCCAGCAGCGCCCGGGGCGTCCTGACTTTC
abundance: few
v_gene: TRBV4-2
d_gene: -
j_gene: TRBJ2-6

CDR3aa: CASSLTGNRGSYNEQFF
CDR3nt: TGTGCCAGCAGCTTAACTGGAAACAGGGGGTCGTACAATGAGCAGTTCTTC
abundance: -
v_gene: TRBV7-9
d_gene: TRBD1
j_gene: TRBJ2-1

CDR3aa: CAFSVGYEQYF
CDR3nt: TGTGCCTTTTCGGTTGGTTACGAGCAGTACTTC
abundance: -
v_gene: TRBV30
d_gene: -
j_gene: TRBJ2-7

CDR3aa: CSVEVYGDYGSGANVLTF
CDR3nt: TGCAGCGTTGAAGTTTACGGAGATTACGGATCTGGGGCCAACGTCCTGACTTTC
abundance: -
v_gene: TRBV29-1
d_gene: -
j_gene: TRBJ2-6

CDR3aa: CASSYSTKGATGELFF
CDR3nt: TGTGCCAGCAGTTACTCGACAAAGGGGGCGACCGGGGAGCTGTTTTTT
abundance: many
v_gene: TRBV6-5
d_gene: TRBD1
j_gene: TRBJ2-2

CDR3aa: CSAGPRDEQYF
CDR3nt: TGCAGTGCTGGCCCCCGGGACGAGCAGTACTTC
abundance: -
v_gene: TRBV20-1
d_gene: -
j_gene: TRBJ2-7

CDR3aa: CASSMGFSYEQYF
CDR3nt: TGTGCCAGCAGTATGGGATTCTCCTACGAGCAGTACTTC
abundance: many
v_gene: TRBV7-8
d_gene: -
j_gene: TRBJ2-7

CDR3aa: CASSQDKVGDEQFF
CDR3nt: TGCGCCAGCAGCCAAGATAAAGTCGGCGATGAGCAGTTCTTC
abundance: -
v_gene: TRBV4-3
d_gene: -
j_gene: TRBJ2-1

CDR3aa: CSVPSGQGYNEQFF
CDR3nt: TGCAGCGTCCCTTCCGGACAGGGCTACAATGAGCAGTTCTTC
abundance: many
v_gene: TRBV29-1
d_gene: TRBD1
j_gene: TRBJ2-1

CDR3aa: CASSPREELNEKLFF
CDR3nt: TGTGCCAGCAGCCCCCGCGAAGAGTTAAATGAAAAACTGTTTTTT
abundance: many
v_gene: TRBV7-9
d_gene: -
j_gene: TRBJ1-4

CDR3aa: CASSQDLVHTQYF
CDR3nt: TGCGCCAGCAGCCAAGATCTAGTCCATACGCAGTATTTT
abundance: many
v_gene: TRBV4-1
d_gene: -
j_gene: TRBJ2-3

CDR3aa: CSALEGQSNYGYTF
CDR3nt: TGCAGTGCTCTCGAGGGACAGTCCAACTATGGCTACACCTTC
abundance: -
v_gene: TRBV20-1
d_gene: TRBD1
j_gene: TRBJ1-2

CDR3aa: CASGFDGGGGSQETQYF
CDR3nt: TGTGCTAGTGGTTTCGACGGGGGAGGGGGGAGCCAAGAGACCCAGTACTTC
abundance: -
v_gene: TRBV12-5
d_gene: -
j_gene: TRBJ2-5

CDR3aa: CSVSPPGEQYF
CDR3nt: TGCAGCGTTTCTCCCCCAGGCGAGCAGTACTTC
abundance: many
v_gene: TRBV29-1
d_gene: -
j_gene: TRBJ2-7

CDR3aa: CASRLPSASGRWYEQYF
CDR3nt: TGTGCAAGTCGCTTACCCTCGGCTAGCGGGAGATGGTACGAGCAGTACTTC
abundance: -
v_gene: TRBV12-2
d_gene: -
j_gene: TRBJ2-7

CDR3aa: CASSLEVGSNQPQHF
CDR3nt: TGTGCCAGCAGCTTAGAAGTGGGGAGCAATCAGCCCCAGCATTTT
abundance: many
v_gene: TRBV7-9
d_gene: -
j_gene: TRBJ1-5

CDR3aa: CASSTPVVGQITDTQYF
CDR3nt: TGTGCCAGCAGCACCCCGGTTGTCGGACAGATCACAGATACGCAGTATTTT
abundance: -
v_gene: TRBV12-3/TRBV12-4
d_gene: -
j_gene: TRBJ2-3

CDR3aa: CASSSSEDSCPLCGGGSTDTQYF
CDR3nt: TGCGCCAGCAGCTCCTCGGAGGACTCCTGCCCGCTATGCGGCGGGGGGAGCACAGATACGCAGTATTTT
abundance: -
v_gene: TRBV5-1
d_gene: TRBD2
j_gene: TRBJ2-3

CDR3aa: CASSQALAGGPIEQFF
CDR3nt: TGTGCCAGCAGCCAGGCACTAGCGGGAGGGCCTATTGAGCAGTTCTTC
abundance: -
v_gene: TRBV4-2
d_gene: TRBD2
j_gene: TRBJ2-1

CDR3aa: CAISLQGNYEQYF
CDR3nt: TGTGCCATCAGCCTCCAGGGGAACTACGAGCAGTACTTC
abundance: few
v_gene: TRBV10-3
d_gene: -
j_gene: TRBJ2-7

CDR3aa: CSARAPWTLEGKTQYF
CDR3nt: TGCAGTGCTAGAGCCCCGTGGACCTTAGAGGGAAAGACCCAGTACTTC
abundance: few
v_gene: TRBV20-1
d_gene: -
j_gene: TRBJ2-5

CDR3aa: CASSLHTGMETQYF
CDR3nt: TGCGCCAGCAGCTTGCATACAGGGATGGAGACCCAGTACTTC
abundance: few
v_gene: TRBV5-1
d_gene: -
j_gene: TRBJ2-5

CDR3aa: CASSPTVGGYEQYF
CDR3nt: TGCGCCAGCAGCCCCACGGTCGGCGGCTACGAGCAGTACTTC
abundance: many
v_gene: TRBV4-3
d_gene: -
j_gene: TRBJ2-7

CDR3aa: CAWSETSVDEQYF
CDR3nt: TGTGCCTGGAGCGAGACTAGCGTAGACGAGCAGTACTTC
abundance: few
v_gene: TRBV30
d_gene: TRBD2
j_gene: TRBJ2-7

CDR3aa: CASSLGGGLDNSPLHF
CDR3nt: TGTGCCAGCAGTTTGGGGGGGGGGCTGGATAATTCACCCCTCCACTTT
abundance: -
v_gene: TRBV28
d_gene: -
j_gene: TRBJ1-6

CDR3aa: CSARVVEQEQFF
CDR3nt: TGCAGTGCTAGAGTTGTAGAACAGGAGCAGTTCTTC
abundance: -
v_gene: TRBV20-1
d_gene: -
j_gene: TRBJ2-1

CDR3aa: CASSPDGWLTYGYTF
CDR3nt: TGTGCCAGCAGCCCTGACGGCTGGTTGACCTATGGCTACACCTTC
abundance: many
v_gene: TRBV27
d_gene: -
j_gene: TRBJ1-2

CDR3aa: CSARVTGKVYEQYF
CDR3nt: TGCAGTGCTAGAGTAACCGGGAAAGTCTACGAGCAGTACTTC
abundance: many
v_gene: TRBV20-1
d_gene: -
j_gene: TRBJ2-7

CDR3aa: CASSQARKGDYGYTF
CDR3nt: TGTGCCAGCAGCCAAGCTCGCAAGGGGGACTATGGCTACACCTTC
abundance: -
v_gene: TRBV3-1
d_gene: -
j_gene: TRBJ1-2

CDR3aa: CSARLPTGFATEAFF
CDR3nt: TGCAGTGCTCGATTACCGACGGGTTTTGCCACTGAAGCTTTCTTT
abundance: few
v_gene: TRBV20-1
d_gene: -
j_gene: TRBJ1-1

CDR3aa: CASSPGTGKNIQYF
CDR3nt: TGTGCCAGCTCTCCGGGGACAGGGAAAAACATTCAGTACTTC
abundance: many
v_gene: TRBV27
d_gene: TRBD1
j_gene: TRBJ2-4

CDR3aa: CASSEGTDTQYF
CDR3nt: TGTGCCAGTTCAGAGGGTACAGATACGCAGTATTTT
abundance: many
v_gene: TRBV6-5
d_gene: -
j_gene: TRBJ2-3

CDR3aa: CASSPDSIGYEQYF
CDR3nt: TGTGCCAGCAGCCCCGACAGTATTGGCTACGAGCAGTACTTC
abundance: -
v_gene: TRBV7-3
d_gene: -
j_gene: TRBJ2-7

CDR3aa: CSAGTSGPYEQYF
CDR3nt: TGCAGTGCGGGGACTAGCGGTCCCTACGAGCAGTACTTC
abundance: -
v_gene: TRBV20-1
d_gene: TRBD2
j_gene: TRBJ2-7

CDR3aa: CASSLTSPAGGSLGEQYF
CDR3nt: TGTGCCAGCAGCTTAACCTCCCCAGCAGGGGGGTCCCTCGGCGAGCAGTACTTC
abundance: few
v_gene: TRBV11-1
d_gene: -
j_gene: TRBJ2-7

CDR3aa: CASQGTDPGFYEQYF
CDR3nt: TGTGCCAGCCAGGGGACCGACCCCGGTTTCTACGAGCAGTACTTC
abundance: -
v_gene: TRBV28
d_gene: -
j_gene: TRBJ2-7

CDR3aa: CSVESVDTGELFF
CDR3nt: TGCAGCGTTGAATCGGTAGACACCGGGGAGCTGTTTTTT
abundance: few
v_gene: TRBV29-1
d_gene: -
j_gene: TRBJ2-2

CDR3aa: CASSQTSGRAYNEQFF
CDR3nt: TGTGCCAGCAGCCAGACTAGCGGGAGGGCTTACAATGAGCAGTTCTTC
abundance: -
v_gene: TRBV6-1
d_gene: TRBD2
j_gene: TRBJ2-1

CDR3aa: CATSASGQNTGELFF
CDR3nt: TGTGCCACCAGTGCCAGCGGACAGAACACCGGGGAGCTGTTTTTT
abundance: many
v_gene: TRBV24-1
d_gene: -
j_gene: TRBJ2-2

CDR3aa: CASRTRGTSGGWENYNEQFF
CDR3nt: TGTGCCAGCAGAACAAGGGGTACGAGCGGGGGGTGGGAAAACTACAATGAGCAGTTCTTC
abundance: -
v_gene: TRBV6-2/TRBV6-3
d_gene: TRBD2
j_gene: TRBJ2-1

CDR3aa: CASSLRLAGLYEQYF
CDR3nt: TGTGCCAGCTCACTCAGACTAGCGGGACTCTACGAGCAGTACTTC
abundance: few
v_gene: TRBV18
d_gene: TRBD2
j_gene: TRBJ2-7

CDR3aa: CASRWGENTEAFF
CDR3nt: TGTGCCAGCCGCTGGGGGGAAAACACTGAAGCTTTCTTT
abundance: few
v_gene: TRBV6-2/TRBV6-3
d_gene: -
j_gene: TRBJ1-1

CDR3aa: CASRNGQGGQPQHF
CDR3nt: TGTGCCAGCAGAAACGGACAGGGGGGTCAGCCCCAGCATTTT
abundance: few
v_gene: TRBV28
d_gene: TRBD1
j_gene: TRBJ1-5

CDR3aa: CASSFLGAGELFF
CDR3nt: TGTGCCAGCAGCTTTCTTGGGGCCGGGGAGCTGTTTTTT
abundance: few
v_gene: TRBV11-2
d_gene: -
j_gene: TRBJ2-2

CDR3aa: CASSLAGGTLYEQYF
CDR3nt: TGTGCCAGCAGCTTAGCGGGAGGCACCTTGTACGAGCAGTACTTC
abundance: many
v_gene: TRBV2
d_gene: TRBD2
j_gene: TRBJ2-7

CDR3aa: CASSPGTTKYF
CDR3nt: TGTGCCAGCAGCCCGGGGACTACGAAGTACTTC
abundance: many
v_gene: TRBV11-2
d_gene: TRBD2
j_gene: TRBJ2-4

CDR3aa: CSARDGDRGGGYEQFF
CDR3nt: TGCAGTGCTAGAGATGGGGATAGGGGGGGAGGGTACGAGCAGTTCTTC
abundance: many
v_gene: TRBV20-1
d_gene: -
j_gene: TRBJ2-1